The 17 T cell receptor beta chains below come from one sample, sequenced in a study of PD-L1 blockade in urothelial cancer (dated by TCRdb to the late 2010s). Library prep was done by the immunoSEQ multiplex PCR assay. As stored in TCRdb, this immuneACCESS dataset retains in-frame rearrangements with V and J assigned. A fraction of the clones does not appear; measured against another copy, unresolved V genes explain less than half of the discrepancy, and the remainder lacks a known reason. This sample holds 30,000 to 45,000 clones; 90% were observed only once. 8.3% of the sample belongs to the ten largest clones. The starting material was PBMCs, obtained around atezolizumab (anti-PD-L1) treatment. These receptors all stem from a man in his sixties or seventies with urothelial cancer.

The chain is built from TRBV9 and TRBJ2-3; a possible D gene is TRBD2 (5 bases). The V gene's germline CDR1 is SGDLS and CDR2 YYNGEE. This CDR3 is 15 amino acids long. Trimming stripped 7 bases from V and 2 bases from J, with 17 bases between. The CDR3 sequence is CASSLAHGDTDTQYF. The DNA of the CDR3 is TGTGCCAGCTCTCTAGCCCACGGGGACACAGATACGCAGTATTTT. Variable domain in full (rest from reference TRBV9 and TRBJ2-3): DSGVTQTPKHLITATGQRVTLRCSPRSGDLSVYWYQQSLDQGLQFLIQYYNGEERAKGNILERFSAQQFPDLHSELNLSSLELGDSALYFCASSLAHGDTDTQYFGPGTRLTVL.

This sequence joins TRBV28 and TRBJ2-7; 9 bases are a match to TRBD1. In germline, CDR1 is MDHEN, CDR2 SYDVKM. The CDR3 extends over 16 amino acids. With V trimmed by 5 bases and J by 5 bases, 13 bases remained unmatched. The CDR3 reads CASSLPGGQGVHEQYF. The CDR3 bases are TGTGCCAGCAGTCTGCCTGGGGGACAGGGAGTCCACGAGCAGTACTTC.

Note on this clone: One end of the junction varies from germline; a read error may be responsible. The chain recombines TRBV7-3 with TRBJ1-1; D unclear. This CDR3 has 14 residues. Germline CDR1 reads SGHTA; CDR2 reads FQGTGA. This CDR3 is CASSSSPPNSEAFF. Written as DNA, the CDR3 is TGTGCCAGCAGCTCGTCCCCCCCGAACTCTGAAGCTTTCTTT.

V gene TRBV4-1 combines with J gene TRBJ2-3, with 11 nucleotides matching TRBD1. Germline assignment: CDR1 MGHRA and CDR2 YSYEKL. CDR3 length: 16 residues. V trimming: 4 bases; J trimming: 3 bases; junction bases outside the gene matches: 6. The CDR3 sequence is CASSLWGTGGTDTQYF. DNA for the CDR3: TGCGCCAGCAGCCTTTGGGGGACAGGGGGTACAGATACGCAGTATTTT.

CDR3 bases: TGTGCCAGCCACAGGATGACAGGTTCCAATCAGCCCCAGCATTTT. It encodes CASHRMTGSNQPQHF. V and J are TRBV28 and TRBJ1-5, with D possibly being TRBD1 (6 bases). The V gene lost 8 bases and the J gene lost 3 bases, with 17 bases spanning the gap. The germline CDR1 and CDR2 sequences are MDHEN and SYDVKM. CDR3 size: 15 residues.

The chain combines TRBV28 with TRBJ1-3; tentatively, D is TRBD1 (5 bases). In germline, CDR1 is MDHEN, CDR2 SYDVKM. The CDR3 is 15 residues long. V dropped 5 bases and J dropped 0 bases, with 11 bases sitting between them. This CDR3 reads CASSGGALSGNTIYF. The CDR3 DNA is TGTGCCAGCAGTGGAGGGGCTCTCTCTGGAAACACCATATATTTT.

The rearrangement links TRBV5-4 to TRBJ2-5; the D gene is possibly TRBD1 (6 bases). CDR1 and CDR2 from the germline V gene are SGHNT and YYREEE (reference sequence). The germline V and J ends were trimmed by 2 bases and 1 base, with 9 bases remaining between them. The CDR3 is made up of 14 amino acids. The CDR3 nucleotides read TGTGCCAGCAGCTTAAGGACAGCCCAAGAGACCCAGTACTTC. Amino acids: CASSLRTAQETQYF.

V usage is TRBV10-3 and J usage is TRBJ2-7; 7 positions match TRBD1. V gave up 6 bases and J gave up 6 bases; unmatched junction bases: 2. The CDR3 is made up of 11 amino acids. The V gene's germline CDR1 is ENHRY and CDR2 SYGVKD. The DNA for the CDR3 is TGTGCCATCAGGGGACAGATCGAGCAGTACTTC. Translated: CAIRGQIEQYF.

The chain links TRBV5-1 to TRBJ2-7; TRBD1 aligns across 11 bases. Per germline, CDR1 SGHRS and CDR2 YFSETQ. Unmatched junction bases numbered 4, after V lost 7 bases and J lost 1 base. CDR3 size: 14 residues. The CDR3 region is CASRGTGGSYEQYF. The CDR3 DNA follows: TGCGCCAGCCGGGGGACAGGGGGTTCCTACGAGCAGTACTTC. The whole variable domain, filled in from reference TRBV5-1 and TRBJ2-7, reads KAGVTQTPRYLIKTRGQQVTLSCSPISGHRSVSWYQQTPGQGLQFLFEYFSETQRNKGNFPGRFSGRQFSNSRSEMNVSTLELGDSALYLCASRGTGGSYEQYFGPGTRLTVT.

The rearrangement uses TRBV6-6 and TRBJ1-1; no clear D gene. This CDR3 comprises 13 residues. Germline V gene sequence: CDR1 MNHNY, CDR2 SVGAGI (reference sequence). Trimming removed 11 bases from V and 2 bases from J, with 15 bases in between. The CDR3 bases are TGTGCCCTACGCCGTTCAATCAACACTGAAGCTTTCTTT. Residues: CALRRSINTEAFF.

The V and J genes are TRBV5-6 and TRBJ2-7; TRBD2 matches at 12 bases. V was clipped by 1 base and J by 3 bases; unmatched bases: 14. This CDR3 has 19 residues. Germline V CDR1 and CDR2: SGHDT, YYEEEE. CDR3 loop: CASSLTLAGGPTNYYEQYF. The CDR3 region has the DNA TGTGCCAGCAGCTTGACCCTAGCGGGAGGGCCCACAAATTACTACGAGCAGTACTTC.

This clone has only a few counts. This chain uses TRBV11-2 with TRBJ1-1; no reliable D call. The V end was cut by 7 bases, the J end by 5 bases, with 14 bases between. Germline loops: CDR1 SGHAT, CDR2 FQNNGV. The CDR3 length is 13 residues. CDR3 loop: CASTKGGWTEAFF. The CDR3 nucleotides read TGTGCCAGCACTAAAGGAGGGTGGACTGAAGCTTTCTTT. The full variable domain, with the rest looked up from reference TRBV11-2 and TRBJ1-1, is EAGVAQSPRYKIIEKRQSVAFWCNPISGHATLYWYQQILGQGPKLLIQFQNNGVVDDSQLPKDRFSAERLKGVDSTLKIQPAKLEDSAVYLCASTKGGWTEAFFGQGTRLTVV.

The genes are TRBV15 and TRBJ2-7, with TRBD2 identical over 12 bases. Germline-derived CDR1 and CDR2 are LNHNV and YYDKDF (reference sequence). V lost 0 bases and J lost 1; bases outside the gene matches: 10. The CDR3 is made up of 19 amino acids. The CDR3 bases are TGTGCCACCAGCAGAGAAGGCCGCCTAGCGGGAGGGGTGTCCTACGAGCAGTACTTC. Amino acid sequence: CATSREGRLAGGVSYEQYF.

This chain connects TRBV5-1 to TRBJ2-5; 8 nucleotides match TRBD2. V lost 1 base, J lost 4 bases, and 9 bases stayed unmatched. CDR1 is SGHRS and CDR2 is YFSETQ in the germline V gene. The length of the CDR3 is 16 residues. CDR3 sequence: CASSLTSGGSGETQYF. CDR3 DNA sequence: TGCGCCAGCAGCTTGACCAGCGGGGGCTCGGGAGAGACCCAGTACTTC.

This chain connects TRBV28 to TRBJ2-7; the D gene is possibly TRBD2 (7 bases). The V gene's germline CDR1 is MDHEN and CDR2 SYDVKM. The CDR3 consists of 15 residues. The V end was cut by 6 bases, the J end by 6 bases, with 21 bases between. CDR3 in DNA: TGTGCCAGCAGATCCGCTTTTAGGGGGGGAGGCGAGCAGTACTTC. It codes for CASRSAFRGGGEQYF.

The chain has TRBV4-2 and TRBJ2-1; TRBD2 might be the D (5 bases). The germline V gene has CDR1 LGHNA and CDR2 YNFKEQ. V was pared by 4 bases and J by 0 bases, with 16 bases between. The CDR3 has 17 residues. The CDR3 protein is CASSPRTVTSSYNEQFF. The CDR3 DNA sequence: TGTGCCAGCAGCCCGAGGACTGTAACCAGCTCCTACAATGAGCAGTTCTTC.

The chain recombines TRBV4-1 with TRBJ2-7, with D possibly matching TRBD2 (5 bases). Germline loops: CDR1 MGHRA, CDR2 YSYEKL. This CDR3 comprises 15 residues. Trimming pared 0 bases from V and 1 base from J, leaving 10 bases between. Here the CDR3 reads CASSQERGSSYEQYF. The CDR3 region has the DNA TGCGCCAGCAGCCAAGAACGGGGTTCGTCCTACGAGCAGTACTTC.